One and the same sample provided the 7 T cell receptor beta chains below, sequenced in a study of Ad26.COV2.S vaccination and SARS-CoV-2 variants. Data came from immunoSEQ multiplex PCR; TCRdb stores just in-frame clones and leaves some out. The sample shows 300,000 to 400,000 clones, roughly 81% of them seen only once. Treatment described: roughly 18 received Ad26.COV2.S at low or high dose, single or two shots; several received placebo; per-sample allocation not given. Sample collection was performed on day 63 after the first vaccine or placebo injection. The specimen was peripheral blood, collected in a trial of Ad26.COV2.S vaccine versus placebo. These receptors originate from a person between 18 and 60 years old who received the Ad26.COV2.S COVID-19 vaccine or a placebo.

This clone was counted only a few times. V usage is TRBV18 and J usage is TRBJ1-6, with D unclear. V lost 2 bases and J 10 bases, leaving 12 bases between the germline ends. From germline, CDR1 is KGHSH and CDR2 LQKENI. This CDR3 has 14 residues. The CDR3 region is CASSPNGRVSPLHF. The CDR3 coding sequence is TGTGCCAGCTCACCAAATGGGAGGGTATCACCCCTCCACTTT. Full variable domain (rest looked up from reference TRBV18 and TRBJ1-6): NAGVMQNPRHLVRRRGQEARLRCSPMKGHSHVYWYRQLPEEGLKFMVYLQKENIIDESGMPKERFSAEFPKEGPSILRIQQVVRGDSAAYFCASSPNGRVSPLHFGNGTRLTVT.

This chain joins TRBV11-3 and TRBJ2-5; the D call may be TRBD1 or TRBD2 (7 bases each). Germline assignment: CDR1 SGHNT and CDR2 YENEEA. V lost 4 bases to trimming and J lost 5 bases, with 14 bases between them. This CDR3 region has 14 residues. The CDR3 nucleotides are TGTGCCAGCAGCTCCAACAGGGGAGGGGAGACCCAGTACTTC. Its translation is CASSSNRGGETQYF. Based on the CDR3 plus reference TRBV11-3 and TRBJ2-5, the full variable domain is EAGVVQSPRYKIIEKKQPVAFWCNPISGHNTLYWYLQNLGQGPELLIRYENEEAVDDSQLPKDRFSAERLKGVDSTLKIQPAELGDSAVYLCASSSNRGGETQYFGPGTRLLVL.

This rearrangement joins TRBV7-2 to TRBJ2-3; D is perhaps TRBD1 or TRBD2 (5 bases each). The CDR3 length is 14 residues. Germline assignment: CDR1 SGHTA and CDR2 FQGNSA. Trimming shortened V by 5 bases and J by 5 bases, and 14 bases separated the two germline ends. CDR3 bases: TGTGCCAGCAGCCCAAATGCAGGGAGAGATACGCAGTATTTT. Translated: CASSPNAGRDTQYF.

The chain links TRBV13 to TRBJ1-1, with D maybe TRBD1 (6 bases). The CDR3 has 14 amino acids. Germline CDR1 and CDR2: PRHDT and FYEKMQ (reference sequence). Between the trimmed V and J ends, which lost 7 bases and 1 base, there was a span of 13 bases. Here the CDR3 DNA reads TGTGCCAGCATCCGTGGCAGGGGGAACACTGAAGCTTTCTTT. This encodes CASIRGRGNTEAFF.

The chain recombines TRBV9 with TRBJ2-7, with 7 positions matching TRBD2. The CDR3 spans 14 residues. The V segment lost 3 bases and the J segment 0 bases; nucleotides outside the gene matches: 3. Germline-derived CDR1 and CDR2 are SGDLS and YYNGEE. This chain's CDR3 is CASSERDLSYEQYF. The CDR3 coding sequence is TGTGCCAGCAGCGAGCGGGACCTCTCCTACGAGCAGTACTTC.

V usage is TRBV18 and J usage is TRBJ2-1; 7 positions match TRBD1. V gave up 4 bases and J gave up 8 bases; unmatched junction bases: 5. This CDR3 has 13 amino acids. Germline V gene data show CDR1 as KGHSH and CDR2 as LQKENI. The CDR3 loop is CASSRTGADEQFF. In nucleotides, the CDR3 is TGTGCCAGCTCACGGACAGGAGCCGATGAGCAGTTCTTC.

The chain joins TRBV21-1 to TRBJ1-2; the table gives TRBD1 as D, unverified against the DNA. TRBV21-1 is recorded as a pseudogene. The CDR3 is 16 residues long. This CDR3 reads CASSKEPTGGVYGYTF. CDR3 sequence (DNA): TGTGCCAGCAGCAAAGAACCGACAGGGGGCGTCTATGGCTACACCTTC.